This entry lists 29 T cell receptor beta chains sequenced from one sample in a study of blood T cell repertoires in COVID-19. Sequenced by immunoSEQ multiplex PCR; TCRdb stores in-frame clones only, minus some. The sample lists over 150,000 clones; under 90% were seen once. Material for sequencing was peripheral blood. The source is a woman over 75 with active or convalescent COVID-19.

The chain recombines TRBV25-1 with TRBJ1-6; unclear D gene. Germline V gene lookup returns CDR1 MGHDK and CDR2 SYGVNS. Trimming left V 7 bases short and J 9 bases short, with 16 bases between. The CDR3 has 14 amino acids. The CDR3 nucleotides read TGTGCCAGCAAAGGAGGATACGAGGGTTCACCCCTCCACTTT. The encoded protein is CASKGGYEGSPLHF.

There are a few counts of this clone. V usage is TRBV10-3 and J usage is TRBJ2-7; 8 bases fit TRBD2. Germline CDR1 and CDR2: ENHRY and SYGVKD. V dropped 6 bases and J dropped 5; count of bases not matched to a gene: 9. This CDR3 region has 14 residues. The CDR3 loop reads CAIRKAGDFDEQYF. Here the CDR3 DNA reads TGTGCCATCAGGAAAGCGGGAGATTTTGACGAGCAGTACTTC.

The chain links TRBV19 to TRBJ2-7, with a possible D match to TRBD2 (5 bases). The CDR3 is made up of 13 amino acids. V gave up 3 bases and J gave up 0 bases, with 6 bases separating them. Germline V gene lookup returns CDR1 LNHDA and CDR2 SQIVND (reference sequence). CDR3 nucleotide sequence: TGTGCCAGTAGTATGGACTTCTCCTACGAGCAGTACTTC. Protein: CASSMDFSYEQYF. The variable domain in full, with the rest retrieved from reference TRBV19 and TRBJ2-7, is DGGITQSPKYLFRKEGQNVTLSCEQNLNHDAMYWYRQDPGQGLRLIYYSQIVNDFQKGDIAEGYSVSREKKESFPLTVTSAQKNPTAFYLCASSMDFSYEQYFGPGTRLTVT.

The chain carries TRBV5-1 and TRBJ1-2; D gene ambiguous. Germline CDR1 is SGHRS and CDR2 is YFSETQ. V lost 1 base, J lost 4 bases, and 14 bases lay in between. This CDR3 has 15 residues. This chain's CDR3 is CASSLFPGLGYGYTF. CDR3 in DNA: TGCGCCAGCAGCTTGTTTCCTGGGCTCGGCTATGGCTACACCTTC. Combining the CDR3 with reference TRBV5-1 and TRBJ1-2 gives the whole variable domain KAGVTQTPRYLIKTRGQQVTLSCSPISGHRSVSWYQQTPGQGLQFLFEYFSETQRNKGNFPGRFSGRQFSNSRSEMNVSTLELGDSALYLCASSLFPGLGYGYTFGSGTRLTVV.

The rearrangement joins TRBV27 to TRBJ2-1; 9 bases line up with TRBD2. Germline V gene lookup returns CDR1 MNHEY and CDR2 SMNVEV (reference sequence). CDR3 length: 15 residues. The V and J ends lost 3 bases and 7 bases, in that order; junction bases with no gene match: 7. CDR3 coding DNA: TGTGCCAGCAGTTTTAGGTCGCGGGAGGGTAATGAGCAGTTCTTC. Translation gives CASSFRSREGNEQFF.

The rearrangement joins TRBV5-4 to TRBJ2-7, with a weak D call TRBD1 (5 bases). This CDR3 has 14 amino acids. V lost 4 bases and J lost 4, with 15 bases in between. Germline lookup yields CDR1 SGHNT and CDR2 YYREEE (reference sequence). The CDR3 bases are TGTGCCAGCAGCCCAAGACAGAGCCTATACGAGCAGTACTTC. It codes for CASSPRQSLYEQYF. Based on the CDR3 plus reference TRBV5-4 and TRBJ2-7, the full variable domain is ETGVTQSPTHLIKTRGQQVTLRCSSQSGHNTVSWYQQALGQGPQFIFQYYREEENGRGNFPPRFSGLQFPNYSSELNVNALELDDSALYLCASSPRQSLYEQYFGPGTRLTVT.

V and J are TRBV10-1 and TRBJ2-1; TRBD1 aligns across 9 bases. The CDR3 is 16 residues long. Germline CDR1 reads WNHNN; CDR2 reads SYGVQD (reference sequence). J gave up 7 bases and V 5 bases, and 12 bases lay outside the gene matches. The CDR3 is CASSPIMDRGRNEQFF. The CDR3 DNA reads TGCGCCAGCAGTCCCATAATGGACAGGGGTCGGAATGAGCAGTTCTTC.

The chain joins TRBV5-1 to TRBJ1-1; 7 bases line up with TRBD1. In germline, CDR1 is SGHRS, CDR2 YFSETQ. After removal of 4 bases from V and 2 bases from J, the junction contained 5 bases not matched to a gene. CDR3 length: 14 residues. Here the CDR3 DNA reads TGCGCCAGCAGCCCCGGGACAGCAAACACTGAAGCTTTCTTT. Its protein is CASSPGTANTEAFF.

The chain recombines TRBV5-1 with TRBJ1-1, with 10 nucleotides matching TRBD1. The CDR3 length is 14 residues. V lost 6 bases, J lost 5 bases, and 7 bases stayed unmatched. The germline V gene has CDR1 SGHRS and CDR2 YFSETQ. The CDR3 DNA is TGCGCCAGCATGCAGACAGGGGGCGAAACTGAAGCTTTCTTT. It codes for CASMQTGGETEAFF.

This chain uses TRBV5-4 with TRBJ2-7, with TRBD2 matching over 7 bases. Germline lookup yields CDR1 SGHNT and CDR2 YYREEE (reference sequence). The CDR3 consists of 15 residues. V dropped 4 bases and J dropped 3; count of bases not matched to a gene: 10. CDR3 DNA sequence: TGTGCCAGCAGCCAAACCCCTAGCGGATACTACGAGCAGTACTTC. Translation gives CASSQTPSGYYEQYF.

This chain uses TRBV27 with TRBJ1-2; no firm D call. Trimming cost V 0 bases and J 3 bases, with 17 bases left between them. This CDR3 contains 17 residues. From germline, CDR1 is MNHEY and CDR2 SMNVEV (reference sequence). The CDR3 loop reads CASSLSAPDSEDYGYTF. For the CDR3, the DNA is TGTGCCAGCAGTTTATCGGCCCCGGACTCCGAGGACTATGGCTACACCTTC.

The chain has TRBV29-1 and TRBJ2-7; 10 nucleotides line up with TRBD2. The V and J ends lost 3 bases and 5 bases, in that order; junction bases with no gene match: 10. The length of the CDR3 is 15 residues. CDR1 is SQVTM, CDR2 ANQGSEA, per germline. This CDR3 reads CSVERTSGPRHEQYF. Here the CDR3 DNA reads TGCAGCGTTGAGAGGACTAGCGGCCCACGGCACGAGCAGTACTTC.

This rearrangement joins TRBV19 to TRBJ2-2; D is uncertain. This CDR3 comprises 13 residues. Germline V gene data show CDR1 as LNHDA and CDR2 as SQIVND (reference sequence). Trimming took 3 bases from V and 8 from J, leaving 10 bases between them. CDR3 sequence: CASSMAPPGELFF. CDR3 nucleotide sequence: TGTGCCAGTAGTATGGCTCCGCCTGGGGAGCTGTTTTTT.

This rearrangement joins TRBV27 to TRBJ1-1, with D perhaps matching TRBD1 (5 bases). This CDR3 contains 14 residues. Germline V gene sequence: CDR1 MNHEY, CDR2 SMNVEV (reference sequence). The V end was cut by 4 bases, the J end by 3 bases, with 12 bases between. The CDR3 reads CASSSAGRHTEAFF. The CDR3 region has the DNA TGTGCCAGCAGTTCCGCAGGGCGACACACTGAAGCTTTCTTT.

The gene calls are TRBV10-1 and TRBJ1-2; 8 bases are shared with TRBD1. The CDR3 length is 16 residues. The germline V gene encodes CDR1 WNHNN and CDR2 SYGVQD (reference sequence). Germline trimming cut 0 bases from V and 1 base from J; bases unmatched to any gene: 4. For the CDR3, the DNA is TGCGCCAGCAGTGAGTCGGGACAGGACTTTAACTATGGCTACACCTTC. Translated: CASSESGQDFNYGYTF.

This chain joins TRBV9 and TRBJ2-1; 11 bases are shared with TRBD2. V gave up 0 bases and J gave up 5 bases; unmatched junction bases: 10. CDR1 SGDLS and CDR2 YYNGEE come from the germline V gene. The CDR3 is made up of 18 amino acids. The CDR3 sequence: CASSVGLAGSTKHNEQFF. For the CDR3, the DNA is TGTGCCAGCAGCGTAGGACTAGCGGGAAGCACAAAGCACAATGAGCAGTTCTTC.

This clone was seen a single time. The rearrangement uses TRBV19 and TRBJ2-6; TRBD1 might be the D (6 bases). The CDR3 consists of 15 residues. Trimming removed 7 bases from V and 4 bases from J, with 14 bases in between. In germline, CDR1 is LNHDA, CDR2 SQIVND (reference sequence). As DNA, the CDR3 is TGTGCCAGTAATAACAGGGCGGCAGGGGCCAACGTCCTGACTTTC. Translating it yields CASNNRAAGANVLTF.

The rearrangement joins TRBV5-1 to TRBJ2-5; no reliable D call. The CDR3 contains 15 residues. V shed 0 bases and J shed 1 base, with 10 bases lying between them. Germline loops: CDR1 SGHRS, CDR2 YFSETQ. As DNA, the CDR3 is TGCGCCAGCAGCTTGGGGGCAGTACGCCAAGAGACCCAGTACTTC. Translating gives CASSLGAVRQETQYF.

The chain uses TRBV7-4 and TRBJ1-3, with D possibly matching TRBD1 (5 bases). Germline CDR1 is SGHVT and CDR2 is SQSDAQ. Trimming took 7 bases from V and 0 from J, leaving 13 bases between them. CDR3 length: 15 residues. The CDR3: CASTPGLLSGNTIYF. The CDR3 coding sequence is TGTGCCAGCACCCCGGGACTGCTCTCTGGAAACACCATATATTTT.

This chain connects TRBV11-2 to TRBJ2-7; 8 bases agree with TRBD1. CDR3 size: 14 residues. V was clipped by 5 bases and J by 2 bases; unmatched bases: 5. Germline loops: CDR1 SGHAT, CDR2 FQNNGV. CDR3 sequence: CASSRGTGTYEQYF. The CDR3, as DNA: TGTGCCAGCAGCCGCGGGACAGGAACCTACGAGCAGTACTTC. The full variable domain, in which reference TRBV11-2 and TRBJ2-7 provide the parts outside the CDR3, is EAGVAQSPRYKIIEKRQSVAFWCNPISGHATLYWYQQILGQGPKLLIQFQNNGVVDDSQLPKDRFSAERLKGVDSTLKIQPAKLEDSAVYLCASSRGTGTYEQYFGPGTRLTVT.

The count of this clone is one. The chain has TRBV18 and TRBJ1-4, with D perhaps TRBD1 (5 bases). There are 13 residues in the CDR3. Trimming shortened V by 1 base and J by 8 bases, and 8 bases separated the two germline ends. Germline V lookup: CDR1 KGHSH, CDR2 LQKENI. DNA for the CDR3: TGTGCCAGCTCACCACACGCAGGGGAAAAACTGTTTTTT. This encodes CASSPHAGEKLFF.

The V and J genes are TRBV5-1 and TRBJ2-3; 13 nucleotides match TRBD2. Trimming cost V 3 bases and J 7 bases; bases outside gene matches: 8. The CDR3 is made up of 16 amino acids. From germline, CDR1 is SGHRS and CDR2 YFSETQ. The CDR3 region is CASSSGLAGDLYTQYF. The CDR3 DNA sequence: TGCGCCAGCAGCTCAGGACTAGCGGGAGATCTGTATACGCAGTATTTT.

The J gene is TRBJ2-7, the V gene TRBV6-1; D possibly corresponds to TRBD1 (6 bases). This CDR3 region has 15 residues. V gave up 1 base and J gave up 6 bases, with 16 bases separating them. CDR1 and CDR2 (germline): MNHNS, SASEGT. In DNA form, the CDR3 reads TGTGCCAGCAGTGAAGTGAAAGGGACAACGTCCGAGCAGTACTTC. Residues: CASSEVKGTTSEQYF.

Ten or more counts support this clone. The chain is built from TRBV5-1 and TRBJ2-2; 13 bases are a match to TRBD2. The V and J ends lost 0 bases and 3 bases, in that order; junction bases with no gene match: 8. CDR1 is SGHRS and CDR2 is YFSETQ in the germline V gene. This CDR3 is 19 amino acids long. In DNA, the CDR3 is TGCGCCAGCAGCTTGGGGACTAGCGGGAGTTATCGGGACACCGGGGAGCTGTTTTTT. It is translated as CASSLGTSGSYRDTGELFF.

The rearrangement joins TRBV3-1 (or the pseudogene TRBV3-2) to TRBJ2-7; 7 bases fit TRBD2. Trimming at V came to 1 base and at J to 6 bases, leaving 3 bases not matched to a gene. Germline values: CDR1 LGHDT, CDR2 YNNKEL (reference sequence). The CDR3 runs to 13 residues. In DNA form, the CDR3 reads TGTGCCAGCAGCCAAGGACTAGCTGGCGAGCAGTACTTC. It is translated as CASSQGLAGEQYF.

The chain links TRBV19 to TRBJ1-5, with D perhaps matching TRBD1 (6 bases). Trimming removed 7 bases at V and 4 bases at J, with 14 bases between. Looked up from germline, CDR1 is LNHDA and CDR2 is SQIVND (reference sequence). The CDR3 totals 14 residues. The CDR3 bases are TGTGCCAGTACACCCAGGGGAGAGAATCAGCCCCAGCATTTT. Its translation: CASTPRGENQPQHF.

CDR3 DNA sequence: TGTGCCAGCAGCCAAGGGAGCAGAAGAGTGGACATTCAGTACTTC. This translates into CASSQGSRRVDIQYF. V is TRBV3-1 (or the pseudogene TRBV3-2) and J is TRBJ2-4, with no clear D. CDR1 is LGHDT, CDR2 YNNKEL, per germline (reference sequence). CDR3 length: 15 amino acids. V dropped 1 base and J dropped 8 bases, with 15 bases sitting between them.

The J gene is TRBJ2-7, the V gene TRBV9, with 7 nucleotides matching TRBD1. The junction had 5 bases not matched to a gene; V was cut back by 0 bases and J by 2 bases. The CDR3 has 15 residues. Looked up from germline, CDR1 is SGDLS and CDR2 is YYNGEE. CDR3 residues: CASSVAPQGAYEQYF. Here the CDR3 DNA reads TGTGCCAGCAGCGTAGCCCCGCAGGGGGCCTACGAGCAGTACTTC.

The V gene is TRBV19, the J gene TRBJ2-7; D unclear. This CDR3 has 14 residues. Trimming shortened V by 5 bases and J by 4 bases, and 15 bases separated the two germline ends. The germline gives CDR1 LNHDA, CDR2 SQIVND (reference sequence). CDR3 in DNA: TGTGCCAGTAGTCCCCGGCCCGGGTGGTACGAGCAGTACTTC. Its protein is CASSPRPGWYEQYF.